Shown below are 32 T cell receptor beta chains from a single sample sequenced in a study of shared clonotypes between healthy human individuals. Clones were sequenced by immunoSEQ multiplex PCR, and TCRdb holds only the in-frame ones, with some missing. This table has 300,000 to 400,000 clones, around 87% appearing once. Sequenced sample: memory CD8+ T cells sorted from blood. Stated subset: CD45RO+ cells pooled with CCR7-negative TemRA cells. All receptors come from a man younger than 35 in good health.

Only one count was recorded for this clone. This chain uses TRBV30 with TRBJ2-1; 7 nucleotides line up with TRBD2. The V segment lost 8 bases and the J segment 7 bases; nucleotides outside the gene matches: 8. The CDR3 loop spans 12 amino acids. Per germline, CDR1 GTSNPN and CDR2 SVGIG (reference sequence). For the CDR3, the DNA is TGTGCCGCCGGTCTAGCGGCTAATGAGCAGTTCTTC. It codes for CAAGLAANEQFF.

This chain connects TRBV30 to TRBJ2-2; D gene ambiguous. The V end was cut by 2 bases, the J end by 5 bases, with 9 bases between. Germline CDR1 is GTSNPN and CDR2 is SVGIG (reference sequence). The CDR3 has 13 amino acids. The DNA of the CDR3 is TGTGCCTGGAGTATTGATGAAACCGGGGAGCTGTTTTTT. Its translation is CAWSIDETGELFF.

This sequence joins TRBV25-1 and TRBJ1-6, with 7 bases matching TRBD1. Trimming took 4 bases from V and 6 from J; bases not matched to a gene: 6. CDR1 is MGHDK, CDR2 SYGVNS, per germline. The CDR3 is 15 residues long. The CDR3, as DNA: TGTGCCAGCAGTGGACAGGGCGCGCCTAATTCACCCCTCCACTTT. This gives the protein CASSGQGAPNSPLHF.

This clone was found many times. The chain employs TRBV7-8 and TRBJ1-4; no clear D. Trimming left V 5 bases short and J 5 bases short, with 15 bases between. The CDR3 length is 15 residues. Germline assignment: CDR1 SGHVS and CDR2 FQNEAQ. The CDR3 DNA reads TGTGCCAGCAGCAAGGTACAGTCCCCGAATGAAAAACTGTTTTTT. The encoded protein is CASSKVQSPNEKLFF.

In its sample, this clone was seen once. This chain uses TRBV5-6 with TRBJ2-7; 7 bases are a match to TRBD2. Germline V lookup: CDR1 SGHDT, CDR2 YYEEEE. V shed 7 bases, J shed 6 bases, and the junction held 16 bases outside the gene matches. This CDR3 is 15 amino acids long. CDR3 coding DNA: TGTGCCAGCGGCGTGGGAGGGCTCCGCTTGATCGAGCAGTACTTC. This codes for CASGVGGLRLIEQYF. Full variable domain (rest looked up from reference TRBV5-6 and TRBJ2-7): DAGVTQSPTHLIKTRGQQVTLRCSPKSGHDTVSWYQQALGQGPQFIFQYYEEEERQRGNFPDRFSGHQFPNYSSELNVNALLLGDSALYLCASGVGGLRLIEQYFGPGTRLTVT.

The V gene is TRBV6-5, the J gene TRBJ1-6; D is possibly TRBD1 (5 bases). The CDR3 is made up of 13 amino acids. The V gene lost 6 bases and the J gene lost 9 bases, with 12 bases spanning the gap. Germline CDR1 MNHEY, CDR2 SVGAGI. The CDR3 DNA reads TGTGCCAGCAGCCAGACAGAACGTTCACCCCTCCACTTT. It translates to CASSQTERSPLHF.

In its sample, this clone was seen many times. J is TRBJ2-7 and V is TRBV29-1, with 7 bases aligning to TRBD2. Germline loops: CDR1 SQVTM, CDR2 ANQGSEA. The CDR3 runs to 12 residues. Trimming at V came to 4 bases and at J to 3 bases, leaving 3 bases not matched to a gene. The DNA of the CDR3 is TGCAGCGTTGCTGCGGGGGACTACGAGCAGTACTTC. It encodes CSVAAGDYEQYF.

J is TRBJ2-7 and V is TRBV4-1, with 9 bases lining up with TRBD1. The CDR3 loop spans 15 amino acids. CDR1 MGHRA and CDR2 YSYEKL come from the germline V gene. J gave up 1 base and V 4 bases, and 5 bases lay outside the gene matches. This CDR3 is CASSLPGQGSYEQYF. CDR3 DNA sequence: TGCGCCAGCAGCCTCCCGGGACAGGGATCCTACGAGCAGTACTTC.

This sequence joins TRBV2 and TRBJ2-7; D is perhaps TRBD1 (6 bases). The germline CDR1 and CDR2 sequences are SNHLY and FYNNEI. The ends were cut back, 9 bases at V and 0 bases at J, with 9 bases in the middle. The CDR3 contains 12 residues. The DNA of the CDR3 is TGTGCCAGTTTGACAGGCTCCTACGAGCAGTACTTC. This gives the protein CASLTGSYEQYF.

The chain couples TRBV27 to TRBJ1-1; 9 positions agree with TRBD1. The CDR3 contains 14 residues. V dropped 6 bases and J dropped 5; count of bases not matched to a gene: 7. CDR1 MNHEY and CDR2 SMNVEV come from the germline V gene (reference sequence). CDR3 protein: CASSFRDRETEAFF. In DNA, the CDR3 is TGTGCCAGCAGCTTCCGGGACAGGGAGACTGAAGCTTTCTTT.

The gene calls are TRBV19 and TRBJ2-7; 9 positions match TRBD2. Germline V gene data show CDR1 as LNHDA and CDR2 as SQIVND (reference sequence). With V trimmed by 3 bases and J by 3 bases, 6 bases remained unmatched. This CDR3 region has 15 residues. CDR3 DNA sequence: TGTGCCAGTAGTATTGCAGCTAGCGGGATCTACGAGCAGTACTTC. Translating gives CASSIAASGIYEQYF.

The CDR3 protein is CASRPLRSGELFF. In nucleotides, the CDR3 is TGTGCCAGCAGACCACTTAGAAGCGGGGAGCTGTTTTTT. This chain connects TRBV6-4 to TRBJ2-2; D ambiguous. This CDR3 is 13 amino acids long. Trimming removed 6 bases from V and 7 bases from J, with 12 bases in between. Germline CDR1 reads MRHNA; CDR2 reads SNTAGT.

This chain joins TRBV2 and TRBJ2-7, with D unclear. V was trimmed by 11 bases and J by 3 bases, leaving 14 bases between them. In germline, CDR1 is SNHLY, CDR2 FYNNEI. The CDR3 runs 12 residues. The DNA of the CDR3 is TGTGCCGTAGCAGTAGGCCTCTACGAGCAGTACTTC. Protein product: CAVAVGLYEQYF.

The rearrangement joins TRBV11-2 to TRBJ2-3; the match to TRBD2 covers 10 bases. There are 14 residues in the CDR3. The germline gives CDR1 SGHAT, CDR2 FQNNGV. With 2 bases clipped from V and 5 bases from J, the junction kept 1 base outside the gene matches. For the CDR3, the DNA is TGTGCCAGCAGCTTATTAGCGGGGGGAGATACGCAGTATTTT. Amino acids: CASSLLAGGDTQYF.

This clone was observed once. The chain carries TRBV10-3 and TRBJ1-5; no definite D call. The CDR3 runs to 15 residues. The V gene lost 0 bases and the J gene lost 3 bases, with 9 bases spanning the gap. Germline CDR1 reads ENHRY; CDR2 reads SYGVKD. CDR3 sequence reads: CAISESPGDNQPQHF. CDR3 in DNA: TGTGCCATCAGTGAGTCCCCCGGGGACAATCAGCCCCAGCATTTT.

A note on this clone: Other DNA sequences in this sample translate to the same CDR3. The chain uses TRBV2 and TRBJ1-6, with TRBD1 identical over 9 bases. Unmatched junction bases numbered 5, after V lost 4 bases and J lost 7 bases. Germline V CDR1 and CDR2: SNHLY, FYNNEI. The CDR3 is made up of 15 amino acids. In nucleotides, the CDR3 is TGTGCCAGCAGTGGATCGACAGGGGGGAATTCACCCCTCCACTTT. Its protein is CASSGSTGGNSPLHF.

The chain is built from TRBV19 and TRBJ1-4; TRBD1 aligns across 7 bases. CDR3 size: 15 residues. Germline loops: CDR1 LNHDA, CDR2 SQIVND (reference sequence). Trimming took 6 bases from V and 7 from J; bases not matched to a gene: 11. CDR3 protein: CASSSRTGLGEKLFF. The DNA of the CDR3 is TGTGCCAGTAGCTCCCGGACAGGATTGGGTGAAAAACTGTTTTTT.

This clone was seen more than once but under ten times. V and J are TRBV19 and TRBJ1-1; D is possibly TRBD1 (6 bases). Trimming took 8 bases from V and 2 from J, leaving 21 bases between them. Germline CDR1 LNHDA, CDR2 SQIVND (reference sequence). The CDR3 runs to 16 residues. CDR3 protein: CASGRRQPGTNTEAFF. In DNA, the CDR3 is TGTGCCAGTGGAAGGCGGCAGCCTGGGACAAACACTGAAGCTTTCTTT.

The rearrangement joins TRBV15 to TRBJ1-1; 10 bases agree with TRBD1. The CDR3 spans 15 residues. Germline loops: CDR1 LNHNV, CDR2 YYDKDF (reference sequence). V dropped 3 bases and J dropped 11; count of bases not matched to a gene: 12. The CDR3 sequence is CATSSSRTGGLNAFF. CDR3 nucleotides: TGTGCCACCAGCAGTTCCCGGACAGGGGGATTGAATGCTTTCTTT.

In regard to this clone: Distinct nucleotide sequences in the sample also encode this CDR3. This chain uses TRBV6-6 with TRBJ2-7; D is unclear. In germline, CDR1 is MNHNY, CDR2 SVGAGI (reference sequence). Trimming left V 0 bases short and J 0 bases short, with 6 bases between. This CDR3 contains 14 residues. The CDR3 DNA sequence: TGTGCCAGCAGTTACTCGGGCCCCTCCTACGAGCAGTACTTC. It translates to CASSYSGPSYEQYF.

J is TRBJ2-7 and V is TRBV27; D is unresolved. The CDR3 is made up of 10 amino acids. Trimming pared 5 bases from V and 2 bases from J, leaving 1 base between. Germline CDR1 is MNHEY and CDR2 is SMNVEV (reference sequence). The CDR3 protein is CASSPYEQYF. The CDR3 DNA reads TGTGCCAGCAGTCCCTACGAGCAGTACTTC.

This clone was recorded once. The chain uses TRBV11-2 and TRBJ1-1; maybe TRBD1 (5 bases). This CDR3 is 14 amino acids long. The germline V gene encodes CDR1 SGHAT and CDR2 FQNNGV. Trimming pared 2 bases from V and 5 bases from J, leaving 12 bases between. The CDR3 nucleotides read TGTGCCAGCAGCTTAATCTGGTGGGGGACTGAAGCTTTCTTT. This sequence encodes CASSLIWWGTEAFF.

This clone was detected once. This chain links TRBV4-1 with TRBJ2-7, with 7 bases that match TRBD1. Losses at the gene ends were 2 bases for V and 3 bases for J; bases not matched to a gene: 7. Germline V CDR1 and CDR2: MGHRA, YSYEKL. The CDR3 runs to 15 residues. CDR3 region: CASSQLQGSVYEQYF. The CDR3 DNA sequence: TGCGCCAGCAGCCAACTACAGGGGTCGGTCTACGAGCAGTACTTC.

This sequence joins TRBV5-6 and TRBJ1-1; D unresolved. Germline V lookup: CDR1 SGHDT, CDR2 YYEEEE. The CDR3 totals 14 residues. Trimming took 1 base from V and 6 from J, leaving 13 bases between them. Here the CDR3 DNA reads TGTGCCAGCAGCTTGATACGAGGAGGCGCTGAAGCTTTCTTT. It yields the protein CASSLIRGGAEAFF.

This clone was picked up one time. J is TRBJ2-1 and V is TRBV6-1; D is uncertain. V lost 1 base and J 0 bases, leaving 4 bases between the germline ends. The CDR3 runs to 14 residues. Germline CDR1 and CDR2: MNHNS and SASEGT. The chain's CDR3 is CASSEVLSYNEQFF. The CDR3 region has the DNA TGTGCCAGCAGTGAAGTCCTCTCCTACAATGAGCAGTTCTTC.

V usage is TRBV2 and J usage is TRBJ1-4; 7 nucleotides match TRBD1. After removal of 7 bases from V and 8 bases from J, the junction contained 13 bases not matched to a gene. Looked up from germline, CDR1 is SNHLY and CDR2 is FYNNEI. CDR3 length: 15 amino acids. The CDR3 sequence is CASKLDAGGREKLFF. The CDR3 DNA is TGTGCCAGCAAACTCGACGCAGGGGGAAGGGAAAAACTGTTTTTT.

This clone was seen repeatedly, ten times or more. The rearrangement joins TRBV5-4 to TRBJ2-7; 8 nucleotides align to TRBD2. Germline V gene data show CDR1 as SGHNT and CDR2 as YYREEE (reference sequence). The CDR3 sequence is 14 residues long. J was trimmed by 2 bases and V by 0 bases; bases with no gene match: 1. For the CDR3, the DNA is TGTGCCAGCAGCTTGGCGCGGGGGGCCTACGAGCAGTACTTC. Encoded protein: CASSLARGAYEQYF.

This chain uses TRBV7-8 with TRBJ2-7, with D perhaps matching TRBD2 (6 bases). Germline-derived CDR1 and CDR2 are SGHVS and FQNEAQ. V was pared by 4 bases and J by 0 bases, with 13 bases between. The CDR3 spans 15 residues. In DNA form, the CDR3 reads TGTGCCAGCAGCTCGGGGACTTCCAGCTCCTACGAGCAGTACTTC. Translation: CASSSGTSSSYEQYF.

The genes are TRBV7-9 and TRBJ1-6, with D hard to call. V lost 1 base, J lost 8 bases, and 3 bases lay in between. CDR3 length: 12 amino acids. Germline loops: CDR1 SEHNR, CDR2 FQNEAQ (reference sequence). The chain's CDR3 is CASSLGDSPLHF. CDR3 bases: TGTGCCAGCAGCTTAGGGGATTCACCCCTCCACTTT.

Of note for this clone: Other nucleotide sequences in the sample specify the same CDR3. The chain links TRBV19 to TRBJ2-7; D is uncertain. This CDR3 has 13 amino acids. V was shortened by 1 base and J by 1 base, with 5 bases between the two germline ends. Germline CDR1 is LNHDA and CDR2 is SQIVND (reference sequence). CDR3 sequence (DNA): TGTGCCAGTAGTATAGGTTTTTCCTACGAGCAGTACTTC. It encodes CASSIGFSYEQYF.

The chain combines TRBV6-6 with TRBJ2-5, with D tentatively TRBD2 (5 bases). This CDR3 spans 15 amino acids. Germline V gene lookup returns CDR1 MNHNY and CDR2 SVGAGI (reference sequence). The germline V and J ends were trimmed by 1 base and 2 bases, with 11 bases remaining between them. CDR3 residues: CASSYWEGLQETQYF. The CDR3 nucleotides read TGTGCCAGCAGTTACTGGGAAGGACTTCAAGAGACCCAGTACTTC.

The chain joins TRBV6-5 to TRBJ1-2; D may be TRBD1 (5 bases). Trimming pared 2 bases from V and 8 bases from J, leaving 18 bases between. CDR3 size: 15 residues. CDR1 and CDR2 (germline): MNHEY, SVGAGI. The CDR3 DNA sequence: TGTGCCAGCAGTTACAGAATTGAGGGGACCCCCGGCTACACCTTC. It translates to CASSYRIEGTPGYTF.